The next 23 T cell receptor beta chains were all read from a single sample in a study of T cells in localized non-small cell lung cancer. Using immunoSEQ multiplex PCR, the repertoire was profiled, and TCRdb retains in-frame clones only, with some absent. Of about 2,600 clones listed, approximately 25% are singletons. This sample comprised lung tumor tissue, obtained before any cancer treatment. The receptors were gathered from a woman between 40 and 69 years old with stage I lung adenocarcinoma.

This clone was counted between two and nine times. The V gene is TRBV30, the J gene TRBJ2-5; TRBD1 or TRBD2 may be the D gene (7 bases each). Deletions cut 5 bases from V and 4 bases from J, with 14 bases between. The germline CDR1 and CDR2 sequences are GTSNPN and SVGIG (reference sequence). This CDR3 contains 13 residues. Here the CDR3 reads CAWQGGPAETQYF. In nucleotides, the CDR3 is TGTGCCTGGCAGGGGGGGCCGGCAGAGACCCAGTACTTC.

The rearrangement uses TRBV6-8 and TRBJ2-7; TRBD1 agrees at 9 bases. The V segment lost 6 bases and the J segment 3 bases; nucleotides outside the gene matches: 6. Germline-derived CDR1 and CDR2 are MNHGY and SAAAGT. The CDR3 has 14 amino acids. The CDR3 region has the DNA TGTGCCAGCAGGCCTACGGGACAGGGCTACGAGCAGTACTTC. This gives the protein CASRPTGQGYEQYF.

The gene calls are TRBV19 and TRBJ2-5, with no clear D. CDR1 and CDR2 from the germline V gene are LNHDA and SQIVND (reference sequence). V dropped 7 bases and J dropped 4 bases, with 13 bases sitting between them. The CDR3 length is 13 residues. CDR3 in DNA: TGTGCCAGTAACATTAGAATTGGAGAGACCCAGTACTTC. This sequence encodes CASNIRIGETQYF.

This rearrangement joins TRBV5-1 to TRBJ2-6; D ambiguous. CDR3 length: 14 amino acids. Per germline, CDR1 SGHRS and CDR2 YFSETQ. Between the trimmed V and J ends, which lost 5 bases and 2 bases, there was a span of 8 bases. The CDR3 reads CASSMEPGANVLTF. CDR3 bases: TGCGCCAGCAGTATGGAGCCTGGGGCCAACGTCCTGACTTTC. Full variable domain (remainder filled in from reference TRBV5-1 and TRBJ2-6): KAGVTQTPRYLIKTRGQQVTLSCSPISGHRSVSWYQQTPGQGLQFLFEYFSETQRNKGNFPGRFSGRQFSNSRSEMNVSTLELGDSALYLCASSMEPGANVLTFGAGSRLTVL.

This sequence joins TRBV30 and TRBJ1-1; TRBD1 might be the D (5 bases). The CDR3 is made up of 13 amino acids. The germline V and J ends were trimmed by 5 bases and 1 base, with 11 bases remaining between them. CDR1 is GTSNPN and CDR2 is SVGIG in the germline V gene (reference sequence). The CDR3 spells CAWGYGGNTEAFF. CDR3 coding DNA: TGTGCCTGGGGGTACGGGGGGAACACTGAAGCTTTCTTT.

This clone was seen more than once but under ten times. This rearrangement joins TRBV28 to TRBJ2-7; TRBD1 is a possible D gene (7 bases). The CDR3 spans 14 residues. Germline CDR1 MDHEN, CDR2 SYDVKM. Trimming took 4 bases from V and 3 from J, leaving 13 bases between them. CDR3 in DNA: TGTGCCAGCAGTTACGGGGGACAGAACTACGAGCAGTACTTC. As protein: CASSYGGQNYEQYF.

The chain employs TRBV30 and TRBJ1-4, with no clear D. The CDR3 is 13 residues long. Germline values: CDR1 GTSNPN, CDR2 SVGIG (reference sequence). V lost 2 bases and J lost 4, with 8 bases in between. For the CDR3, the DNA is TGTGCCTGGAGTCCCCAGCGTAATGAAAAACTGTTTTTT. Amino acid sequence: CAWSPQRNEKLFF.

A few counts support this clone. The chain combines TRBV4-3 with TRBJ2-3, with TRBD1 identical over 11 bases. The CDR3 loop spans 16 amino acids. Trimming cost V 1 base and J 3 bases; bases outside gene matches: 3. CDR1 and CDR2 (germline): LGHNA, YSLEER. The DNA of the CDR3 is TGCGCCAGCAGCCAAGGAGGACAGGGGGCAACAGATACGCAGTATTTT. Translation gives CASSQGGQGATDTQYF.

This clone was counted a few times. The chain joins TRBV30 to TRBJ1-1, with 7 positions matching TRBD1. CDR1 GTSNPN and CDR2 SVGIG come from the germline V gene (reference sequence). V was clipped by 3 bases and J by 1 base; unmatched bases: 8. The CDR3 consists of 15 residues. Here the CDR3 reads CAWRATGTANTEAFF. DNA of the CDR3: TGTGCCTGGAGGGCCACCGGGACAGCGAACACTGAAGCTTTCTTT.

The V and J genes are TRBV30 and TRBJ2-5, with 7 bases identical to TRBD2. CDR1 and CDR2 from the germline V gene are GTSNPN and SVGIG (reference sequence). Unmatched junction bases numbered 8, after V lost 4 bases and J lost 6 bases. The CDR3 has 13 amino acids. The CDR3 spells CAWNGGMDQTQYF. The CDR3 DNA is TGTGCCTGGAACGGGGGGATGGATCAGACCCAGTACTTC.

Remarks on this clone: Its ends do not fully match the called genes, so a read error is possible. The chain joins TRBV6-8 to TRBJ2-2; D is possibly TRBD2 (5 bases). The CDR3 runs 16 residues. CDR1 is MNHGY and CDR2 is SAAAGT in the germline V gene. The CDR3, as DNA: TGTGCCAACAGTTACGCGCGGAGGATGAACACCGGGGAGCTGTTTTTT. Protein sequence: CANSYARRMNTGELFF.

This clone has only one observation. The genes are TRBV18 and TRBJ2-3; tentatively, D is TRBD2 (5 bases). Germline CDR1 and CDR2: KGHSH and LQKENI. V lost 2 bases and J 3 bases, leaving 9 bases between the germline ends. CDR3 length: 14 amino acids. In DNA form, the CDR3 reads TGTGCCAGCTCACCAGTTACGGGAACAGATACGCAGTATTTT. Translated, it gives CASSPVTGTDTQYF. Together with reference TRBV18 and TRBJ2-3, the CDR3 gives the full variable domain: NAGVMQNPRHLVRRRGQEARLRCSPMKGHSHVYWYRQLPEEGLKFMVYLQKENIIDESGMPKERFSAEFPKEGPSILRIQQVVRGDSAAYFCASSPVTGTDTQYFGPGTRLTVL.

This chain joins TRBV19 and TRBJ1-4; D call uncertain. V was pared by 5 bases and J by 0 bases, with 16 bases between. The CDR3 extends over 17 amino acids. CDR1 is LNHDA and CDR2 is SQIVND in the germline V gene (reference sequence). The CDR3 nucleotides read TGTGCCAGTAGTCCCTCGAACCTACTTTCAACTAATGAAAAACTGTTTTTT. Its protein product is CASSPSNLLSTNEKLFF.

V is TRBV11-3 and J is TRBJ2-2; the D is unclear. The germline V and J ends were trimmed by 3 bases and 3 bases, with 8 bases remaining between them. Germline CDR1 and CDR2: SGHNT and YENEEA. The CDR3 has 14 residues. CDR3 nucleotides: TGTGCCAGCAGCTTGGAACGGGACACCGGGGAGCTGTTTTTT. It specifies CASSLERDTGELFF.

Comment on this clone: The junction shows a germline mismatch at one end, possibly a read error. The DNA of the CDR3 is TGTGCCATCAGTGCGGCCGGGAGTAATAATGAGCAGTTCTTC. It translates to CAISAAGSNNEQFF. This chain joins TRBV6-8 and TRBJ2-1; D perhaps matches TRBD2 (6 bases). CDR3 length equals 14 residues. Per the germline V gene, CDR1 is MNHGY and CDR2 is SAAAGT.

CDR3 DNA sequence: TGCGCCAGCAGCCCGGACCCCCTGAATGAGCAGTTCTTC. Translating it yields CASSPDPLNEQFF. The chain carries TRBV23-1 and TRBJ2-1, with D hard to call. TRBV23-1 is an open reading frame whose function is uncertain. The CDR3 runs 13 residues. V lost 6 bases and J lost 7, with 13 bases in between.

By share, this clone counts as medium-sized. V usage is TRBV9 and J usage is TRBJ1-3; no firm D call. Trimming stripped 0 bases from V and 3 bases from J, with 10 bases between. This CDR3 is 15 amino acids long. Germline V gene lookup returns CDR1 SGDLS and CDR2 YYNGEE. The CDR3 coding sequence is TGTGCCAGCAGCGTAGGTTCAGTAGTTGGAAACACCATATATTTT. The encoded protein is CASSVGSVVGNTIYF. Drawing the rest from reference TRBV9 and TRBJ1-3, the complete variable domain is DSGVTQTPKHLITATGQRVTLRCSPRSGDLSVYWYQQSLDQGLQFLIQYYNGEERAKGNILERFSAQQFPDLHSELNLSSLELGDSALYFCASSVGSVVGNTIYFGEGSWLTVV.

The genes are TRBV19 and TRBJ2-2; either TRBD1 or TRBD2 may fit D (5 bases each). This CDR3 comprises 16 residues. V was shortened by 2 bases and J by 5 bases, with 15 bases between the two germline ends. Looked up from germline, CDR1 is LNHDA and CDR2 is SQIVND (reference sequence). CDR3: CASSIRWAGSTGELFF. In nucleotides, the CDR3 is TGTGCCAGTAGTATAAGATGGGCAGGGAGTACCGGGGAGCTGTTTTTT.

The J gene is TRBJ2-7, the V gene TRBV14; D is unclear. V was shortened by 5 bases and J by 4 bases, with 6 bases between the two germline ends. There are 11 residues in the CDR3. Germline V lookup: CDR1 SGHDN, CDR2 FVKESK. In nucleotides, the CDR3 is TGTGCCAGCAGCGGGCGGTACGAGCAGTACTTC. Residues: CASSGRYEQYF.

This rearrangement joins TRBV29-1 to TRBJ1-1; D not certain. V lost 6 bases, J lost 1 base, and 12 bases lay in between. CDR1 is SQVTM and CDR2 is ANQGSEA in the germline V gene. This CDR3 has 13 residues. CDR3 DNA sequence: TGCAGCGTCAAAAGGACCTCGAACACTGAAGCTTTCTTT. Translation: CSVKRTSNTEAFF.

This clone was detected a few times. The CDR3 loop reads CASSVWGGYGYTF. CDR3 DNA: TGTGCCAGCAGCGTATGGGGGGGCTATGGCTACACCTTC. V is TRBV9 and J is TRBJ1-2; perhaps TRBD1 as D (5 bases). Germline CDR1 and CDR2: SGDLS and YYNGEE. The CDR3 totals 13 residues. The V end lost 1 base, the J end lost 4 bases, and 8 bases lay between the germline ends. The variable domain in full, with the rest retrieved from reference TRBV9 and TRBJ1-2, is DSGVTQTPKHLITATGQRVTLRCSPRSGDLSVYWYQQSLDQGLQFLIQYYNGEERAKGNILERFSAQQFPDLHSELNLSSLELGDSALYFCASSVWGGYGYTFGSGTRLTVV.

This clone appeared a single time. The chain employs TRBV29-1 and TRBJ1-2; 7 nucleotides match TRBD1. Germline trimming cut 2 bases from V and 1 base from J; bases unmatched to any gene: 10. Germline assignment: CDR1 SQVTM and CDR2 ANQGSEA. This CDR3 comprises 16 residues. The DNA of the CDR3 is TGCAGCGTTGAACTTCCCGCCAGGGGGAGTAACTATGGCTACACCTTC. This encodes CSVELPARGSNYGYTF.

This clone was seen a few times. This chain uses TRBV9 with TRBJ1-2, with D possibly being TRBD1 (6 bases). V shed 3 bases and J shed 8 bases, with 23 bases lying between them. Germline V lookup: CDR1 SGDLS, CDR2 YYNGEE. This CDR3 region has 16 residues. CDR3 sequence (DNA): TGTGCCAGCAGCGGCGGTGGGGGGGACAACCAGCAAGGCTACACCTTC. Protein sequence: CASSGGGGDNQQGYTF. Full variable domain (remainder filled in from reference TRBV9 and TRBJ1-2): DSGVTQTPKHLITATGQRVTLRCSPRSGDLSVYWYQQSLDQGLQFLIQYYNGEERAKGNILERFSAQQFPDLHSELNLSSLELGDSALYFCASSGGGGDNQQGYTFGSGTRLTVV.